The clone carrying this TCR beta chain was seen ten or more times. The germline gives CDR1 MNHEY, CDR2 SVGAGI. This CDR3 has 14 residues. V was trimmed by 4 bases and J by 6 bases, leaving 15 bases between them. This sample stems from a study of T cells in Graves' hyperthyroidism and ophthalmopathy. From RNA transcripts, TCR beta CDR3 regions were amplified. A first-round RT-PCR of the TCR CDR3 used the HTBI primer set. TCRdb re-called the multiplex PCR reads through MiXCR, storing one row per CDR3 protein. The sample includes some 510,000 distinct CDR3 sequences, around 21% of them seen just once. The sequencing input was blood. This TCR derives from a man aged 18 to 29 with Graves' hyperthyroidism. The V and J genes are TRBV6-5 and TRBJ1-2, with D hard to call. The CDR3 protein is CASSLGPFSDGYTF. CDR3 bases: TGTGCCAGCAGTTTAGGGCCCTTCAGTGATGGCTACACCTTC.